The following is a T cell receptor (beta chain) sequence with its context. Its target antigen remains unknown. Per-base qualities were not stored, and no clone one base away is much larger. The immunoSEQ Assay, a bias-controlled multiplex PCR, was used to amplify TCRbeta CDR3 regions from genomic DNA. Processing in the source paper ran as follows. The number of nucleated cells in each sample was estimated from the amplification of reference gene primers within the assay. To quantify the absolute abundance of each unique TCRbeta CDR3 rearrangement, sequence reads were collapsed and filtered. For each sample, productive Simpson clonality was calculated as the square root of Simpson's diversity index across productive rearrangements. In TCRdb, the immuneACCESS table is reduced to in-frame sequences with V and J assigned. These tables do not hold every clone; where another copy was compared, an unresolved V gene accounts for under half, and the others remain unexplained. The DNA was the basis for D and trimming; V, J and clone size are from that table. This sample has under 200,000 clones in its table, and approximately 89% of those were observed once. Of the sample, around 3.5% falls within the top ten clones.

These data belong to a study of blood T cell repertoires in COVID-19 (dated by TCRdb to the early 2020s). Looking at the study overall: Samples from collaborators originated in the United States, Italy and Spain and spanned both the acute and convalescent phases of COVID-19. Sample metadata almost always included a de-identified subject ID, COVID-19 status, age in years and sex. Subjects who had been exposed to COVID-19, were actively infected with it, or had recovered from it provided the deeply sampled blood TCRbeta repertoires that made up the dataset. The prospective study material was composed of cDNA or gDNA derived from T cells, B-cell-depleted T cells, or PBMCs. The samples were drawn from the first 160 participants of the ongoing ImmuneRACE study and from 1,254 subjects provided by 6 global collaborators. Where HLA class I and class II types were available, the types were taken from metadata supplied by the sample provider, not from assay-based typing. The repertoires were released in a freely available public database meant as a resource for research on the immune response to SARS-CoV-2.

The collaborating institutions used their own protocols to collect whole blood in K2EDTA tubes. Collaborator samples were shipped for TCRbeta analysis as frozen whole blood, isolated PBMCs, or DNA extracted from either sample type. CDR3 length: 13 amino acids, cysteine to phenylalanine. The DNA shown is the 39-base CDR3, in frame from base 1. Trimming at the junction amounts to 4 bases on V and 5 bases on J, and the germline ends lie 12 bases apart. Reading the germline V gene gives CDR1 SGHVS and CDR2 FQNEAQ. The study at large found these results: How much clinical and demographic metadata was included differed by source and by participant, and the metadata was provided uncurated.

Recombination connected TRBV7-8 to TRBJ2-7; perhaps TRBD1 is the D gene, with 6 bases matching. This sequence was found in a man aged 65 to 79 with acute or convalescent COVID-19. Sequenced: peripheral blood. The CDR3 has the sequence CASSWGRGNEQYF. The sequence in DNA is TGTGCCAGCAGCTGGGGCAGGGGAAACGAGCAGTACTTC.